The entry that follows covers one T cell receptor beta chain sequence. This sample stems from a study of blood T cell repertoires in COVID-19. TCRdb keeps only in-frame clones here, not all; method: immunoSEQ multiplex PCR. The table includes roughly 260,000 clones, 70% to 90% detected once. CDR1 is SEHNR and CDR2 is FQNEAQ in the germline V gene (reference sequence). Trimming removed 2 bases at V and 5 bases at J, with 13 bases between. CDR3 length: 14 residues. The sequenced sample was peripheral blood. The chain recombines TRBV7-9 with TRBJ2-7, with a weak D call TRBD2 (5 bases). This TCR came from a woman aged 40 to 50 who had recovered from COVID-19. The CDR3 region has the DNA TGTGCCAGCAGCTTACACAGCGGTTCCGACGAGCAGTACTTC. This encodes CASSLHSGSDEQYF.